This TCR beta chain was sequenced for a study of blood T cell repertoires in COVID-19. Study information: Sources were T cells, B-cell-depleted T cells, or PBMCs; the material itself was cDNA or gDNA.

With V trimmed by 4 bases and J by 9 bases, 11 bases remained unmatched. The CDR3 length is 16 residues. Germline CDR1 and CDR2: MDHEN and SYDVKM. Authors' methods: Estimated nucleated cell counts came from reference gene primer amplification. Using immunoSEQ multiplex PCR, the repertoire was profiled, and TCRdb retains in-frame clones only, with some absent. V, J and clone size were drawn from that table, and D and trimming were deduced from the DNA. The data show roughly 200,000 clones, with approximately 87% seen just once and approximately 2.8% held by the top ten. This clonotype was sampled from a woman aged 50 to 60 in a cohort exposed to, infected with or recovered from COVID-19 (not recorded which). V usage is TRBV28 and J usage is TRBJ2-1, with 11 bases fitting TRBD1. Material for sequencing was PBMCs or T cells enriched from blood (not recorded which). CDR3 nucleotides: TGTGCCAGCAGTTCACCTGGGGACAGGGGGTCTGGTGAGCAGTTCTTC. Amino acid sequence: CASSSPGDRGSGEQFF.